Sequencing of this T cell receptor beta chain was carried out in a study of Ad26.COV2.S vaccination and SARS-CoV-2 variants. The germline gives CDR1 SNHLY, CDR2 FYNNEI. CDR3 size: 14 residues. V lost 11 bases to trimming and J lost 4 bases, with 20 bases between them. TCRdb's copy holds only in-frame clones and misses some; the assay was immunoSEQ multiplex PCR. Of roughly 380,000 clones listed, about 90% are singletons. The source material was peripheral blood, sampled after recovery from COVID-19. The sequence was collected from a human donor who had recovered from COVID-19. The genes are TRBV2 and TRBJ1-1; perhaps TRBD1 as D (6 bases). The CDR3 DNA follows: TGTGCCGGGGATCTGTGGGGAGGGGGCACTGAAGCTTTCTTT. It encodes CAGDLWGGGTEAFF.